This T cell receptor (beta chain) originates from a study of blood T cell repertoires in COVID-19. About the study: Sources were T cells, B-cell-depleted T cells, or PBMCs; the material itself was cDNA or gDNA.

Assay used: immunoSEQ multiplex PCR; TCRdb lists only in-frame clones, some missing. The sample holds about 110,000 clones, roughly four fifths seen once. This CDR3 spans 14 amino acids. The germline V and J ends were trimmed by 5 bases and 1 base, with 12 bases remaining between them. Germline V gene lookup returns CDR1 SGHAT and CDR2 FQDESV (reference sequence). The chain employs TRBV11-1 and TRBJ2-7; the D gene is possibly TRBD1 (6 bases). Sequences were obtained from peripheral blood. The source of this sequence is an elderly man with COVID-19, enrolled during active disease. The CDR3 nucleotides read TGTGCCAGCAGCCTTATCACAGGGTCCTACGAGCAGTACTTC. Protein sequence: CASSLITGSYEQYF.